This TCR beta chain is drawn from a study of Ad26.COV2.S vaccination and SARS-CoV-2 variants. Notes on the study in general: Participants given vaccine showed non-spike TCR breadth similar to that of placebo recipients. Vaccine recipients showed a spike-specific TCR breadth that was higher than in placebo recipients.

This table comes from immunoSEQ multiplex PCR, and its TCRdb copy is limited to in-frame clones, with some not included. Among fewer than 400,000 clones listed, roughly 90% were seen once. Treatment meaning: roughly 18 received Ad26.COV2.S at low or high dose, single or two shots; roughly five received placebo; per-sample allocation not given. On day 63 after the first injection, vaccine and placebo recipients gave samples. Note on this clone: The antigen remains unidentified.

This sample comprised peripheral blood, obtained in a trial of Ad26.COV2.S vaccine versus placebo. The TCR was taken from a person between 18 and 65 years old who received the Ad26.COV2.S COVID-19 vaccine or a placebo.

The CDR3 spells CASRGQGANEQFF. The CDR3 bases are TGCGCCAGCAGGGGACAGGGGGCCAATGAGCAGTTCTTC. This chain uses TRBV10-2 with TRBJ2-1, with 12 bases that match TRBD1. Germline lookup yields CDR1 WSHSY and CDR2 SAAADI. Trimming cost V 6 bases and J 6 bases; bases outside gene matches: 0. The CDR3 length is 13 residues.